Detailed here is one T cell receptor (beta chain). Its cognate antigen is unknown. Germline CDR1 and CDR2: LGHDT and YNNKEL (reference sequence). The CDR3 runs 18 residues. V was pared by 1 base and J by 2 bases, with 12 bases of the junction left unmatched. Findings of the study overall: Tumor memory CD4+ T cell TCR gene usage was found to cluster with blood and lymph node memory CD4+ cells and with lymph node naive CD4+ cells.

Tregs were sorted as CD4+CD25+CD127-/low cells. Constant-region reverse primers amplified full-length variable regions, followed by semi-nested Nested Universal Primer A PCR. Via MiXCR, TCRdb re-called the 5' RACE reads, giving one row per CDR3 protein. The sample comprises approximately 60,000 distinct CDR3 sequences, less than 25% of which are singletons, and 2.5% to 4% rests with the top ten. The sequencing sample was made of tumor-infiltrating Tregs sorted from the breast tumor. The clonotype was recovered from a female donor with breast cancer. This rearrangement joins TRBV3-1 to TRBJ2-7; 9 positions agree with TRBD1. CDR3: CASSQGGGGQGSTYEQYF. The CDR3 nucleotides are TGTGCCAGCAGCCAAGGAGGCGGAGGACAGGGGTCGACCTACGAGCAGTACTTC.